This record looks at one T cell receptor (beta chain) sequence and its context. The length of the CDR3 is 21 residues. CDR1 and CDR2 from the germline V gene are MDHEN and SYDVKM. J lost 2 bases, V lost 6 bases, and 23 bases had no gene match. This record comes from a study of T cell responses to AZD1222 COVID-19 vaccine. Sequencing was performed with immunoSEQ multiplex PCR; in TCRdb, only in-frame clones are kept and a portion is missing. The sample gives about 110,000 clones, approximately 90% of which show up once; around a sixth is in the top ten. V and J are TRBV28 and TRBJ2-3; TRBD2 agrees at 10 bases. This sequence was found in an adult in good health. The sample consisted of peripheral blood, taken on day 0 of AZD1222 vaccination. As DNA, the CDR3 is TGTGCCAGCAGCCTCCCGGGGGAGCAGCTACTAGCGGGGACGTCCACAGATACGCAGTATTTT. It is translated as CASSLPGEQLLAGTSTDTQYF.